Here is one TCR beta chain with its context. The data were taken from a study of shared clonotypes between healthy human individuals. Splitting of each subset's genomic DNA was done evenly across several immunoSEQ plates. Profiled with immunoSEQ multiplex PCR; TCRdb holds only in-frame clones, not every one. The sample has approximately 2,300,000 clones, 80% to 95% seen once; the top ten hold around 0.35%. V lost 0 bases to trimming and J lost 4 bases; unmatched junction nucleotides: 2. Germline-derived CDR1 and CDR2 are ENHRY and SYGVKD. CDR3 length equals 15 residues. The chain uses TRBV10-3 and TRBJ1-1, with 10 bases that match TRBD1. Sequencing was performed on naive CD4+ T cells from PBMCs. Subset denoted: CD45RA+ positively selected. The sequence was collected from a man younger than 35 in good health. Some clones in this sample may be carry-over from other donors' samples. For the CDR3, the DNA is TGTGCCATCAGTGAGTCCGGGACAGGGGCCACTGAAGCTTTCTTT. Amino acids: CAISESGTGATEAFF.